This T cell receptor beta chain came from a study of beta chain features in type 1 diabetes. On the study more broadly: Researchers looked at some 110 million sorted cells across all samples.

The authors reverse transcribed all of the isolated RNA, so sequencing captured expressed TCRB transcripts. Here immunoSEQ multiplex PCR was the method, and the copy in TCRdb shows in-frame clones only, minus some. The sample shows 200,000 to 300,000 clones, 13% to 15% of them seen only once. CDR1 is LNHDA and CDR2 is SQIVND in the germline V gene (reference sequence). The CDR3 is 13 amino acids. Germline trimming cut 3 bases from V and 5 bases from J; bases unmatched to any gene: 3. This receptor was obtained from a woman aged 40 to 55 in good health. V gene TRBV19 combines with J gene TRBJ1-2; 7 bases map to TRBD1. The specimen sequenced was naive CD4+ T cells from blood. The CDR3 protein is CASSITGAYGYTF. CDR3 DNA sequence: TGTGCCAGTAGTATCACAGGGGCGTATGGCTACACCTTC.